The next 27 T cell receptor beta chains were all read from a single sample in a study of Graves' ophthalmopathy and Graves' hyperthyroidism. The study amplified TCR beta CDR3 regions using RNA transcripts. RT-PCR was first run with HTBI primers, then multiplex PCR in a second round. TCRdb itself ran the multiplex PCR reads through MiXCR, one entry per CDR3 protein. Altogether 500,000 to 700,000 distinct CDR3 sequences are present, roughly 20% being singletons, with the ten largest covering more than 5.5%. Sequences were obtained from peripheral blood. The receptors were gathered from a woman aged 18-29 years with stable Graves' hyperthyroidism. Some clones in this sample may be carry-over from other donors' samples.

There are many counts of this clonotype. Sequence at one end of the junction differs from germline and may be a read error. This chain joins TRBV7-8 and TRBJ1-1; unclear D gene. The CDR3 is 12 amino acids. Germline V CDR1 and CDR2: SGHVS, FQNEAQ. The DNA of the CDR3 is TGTGCCAGCAGTTTAGGCCTCACTGAAGCTTTCTTT. This codes for CASSLGLTEAFF. Full variable domain (missing parts from reference TRBV7-8 and TRBJ1-1): GAGVSQSPRYKVAKRGQDVALRCDPISGHVSLFWYQQALGQGPEFLTYFQNEAQLDKSGLPSDRFFAERPEGSVSTLKIQRTQQEDSAVYLCASSLGLTEAFFGQGTRLTVV.

The gene calls are TRBV3-1 and TRBJ1-2; unclear D gene. This CDR3 has 12 residues. The V and J ends lost 1 base and 3 bases respectively, with 3 bases between them. CDR1 is LGHDT and CDR2 is YNNKEL in the germline V gene (reference sequence). CDR3 bases: TGTGCCAGCAGCCAAGGGCACTATGGCTACACCTTC. Amino acid sequence: CASSQGHYGYTF.

The CDR3 nucleotides are TGCAGTGCCCCATCTTCTAGCGGGGCTCTAATCTACGAGCAGTACTTC. Translating it yields CSAPSSSGALIYEQYF. This chain joins TRBV20-1 and TRBJ2-7; TRBD2 matches 9 bases. The germline gives CDR1 DFQATT, CDR2 SNEGSKA (reference sequence). The junction had 15 bases not matched to a gene; V was cut back by 6 bases and J by 3 bases. The CDR3 covers 16 residues.

The chain links TRBV12-3 or TRBV12-4 to TRBJ1-1; possibly TRBD1 for D (6 bases). There are 14 residues in the CDR3. Between the trimmed V and J ends, which lost 6 bases and 2 bases, there was a span of 13 bases. CDR3: CASRARQVNTEAFF. The CDR3 bases are TGTGCCAGCAGGGCCAGACAGGTCAACACTGAAGCTTTCTTT.

This clonotype was detected many times. V and J are TRBV4-1 and TRBJ2-7, with D possibly matching TRBD1 (6 bases). The CDR3 runs 14 residues. The V gene lost 2 bases and the J gene lost 3 bases, with 11 bases spanning the gap. CDR1 MGHRA and CDR2 YSYEKL come from the germline V gene. The CDR3 DNA reads TGCGCCAGCAGCCAACAAACGGACAGCTACGAGCAGTACTTC. Translating gives CASSQQTDSYEQYF.

This clonotype was observed many times. J is TRBJ2-1 and V is TRBV30, with TRBD2 matching over 8 bases. With V trimmed by 5 bases and J by 6 bases, 0 bases remained unmatched. Germline V CDR1 and CDR2: GTSNPN, SVGIG (reference sequence). CDR3 size: 11 residues. CDR3 residues: CAWGTSNEQFF. The CDR3 coding sequence is TGTGCCTGGGGGACTAGCAATGAGCAGTTCTTC.

J is TRBJ2-5 and V is TRBV28; D possibly uses TRBD1 or TRBD2 (6 bases each). This CDR3 comprises 14 residues. V was clipped by 8 bases and J by 1 base, with 14 bases between them. The V gene's germline CDR1 is MDHEN and CDR2 SYDVKM. The CDR3 region is CASLGGRIQETQYF. The CDR3 DNA follows: TGTGCCAGCTTAGGGGGGCGGATCCAAGAGACCCAGTACTTC. Supplemented by reference TRBV28 and TRBJ2-5, the full variable domain reads DVKVTQSSRYLVKRTGEKVFLECVQDMDHENMFWYRQDPGLGLRLIYFSYDVKMKEKGDIPEGYSVSREKKERFSLILESASTNQTSMYLCASLGGRIQETQYFGPGTRLLVL.

This clonotype was seen many times. This sequence joins TRBV9 and TRBJ2-5; 12 bases line up with TRBD1. There are 16 residues in the CDR3. The junction had 4 bases not matched to a gene; V was cut back by 0 bases and J by 4 bases. Germline assignment: CDR1 SGDLS and CDR2 YYNGEE. In DNA form, the CDR3 reads TGTGCCAGCAGCGTAGGTGGGACAGGGGGCGGAGAGACCCAGTACTTC. Translation: CASSVGGTGGGETQYF.

This clonotype has at least ten counts. The rearrangement uses TRBV19 and TRBJ2-7, with 10 bases aligning to TRBD1. Germline V gene sequence: CDR1 LNHDA, CDR2 SQIVND (reference sequence). The ends lost 10 bases at V and 3 bases at J; junction bases unmatched: 9. The CDR3 is 14 amino acids. CDR3 region: CATTPGQGFYEQYF. The CDR3 region has the DNA TGTGCCACCACACCGGGACAGGGGTTCTACGAGCAGTACTTC.

This clonotype was recorded at least ten times. This rearrangement joins TRBV6-1 to TRBJ1-2; D unresolved. Germline lookup yields CDR1 MNHNS and CDR2 SASEGT. V was shortened by 5 bases and J by 2 bases, with 15 bases between the two germline ends. The CDR3 covers 15 residues. The CDR3 coding sequence is TGTGCCAGCAGTCCCGACGGACCCCTAAACTATGGCTACACCTTC. Translation: CASSPDGPLNYGYTF.

This clonotype was observed a handful of times. The CDR3 spells CASSFRERETQYF. CDR3 bases: TGTGCCAGCAGTTTTAGGGAGCGGGAGACCCAGTACTTC. The chain combines TRBV12-3 or TRBV12-4 with TRBJ2-5; weak D call: TRBD2 (5 bases). The CDR3 has 13 residues. Trimming shortened V by 3 bases and J by 5 bases, and 10 bases separated the two germline ends.

This clonotype has a count of ten or more. The chain carries TRBV30 and TRBJ1-6; weak D call: TRBD1 (6 bases). From germline, CDR1 is GTSNPN and CDR2 SVGIG (reference sequence). The CDR3 runs to 13 residues. V was cut by 5 bases and J by 8 bases, with 13 bases left in between. In nucleotides, the CDR3 is TGTGCCTGGCTTGACAGGATTGATTCACCCCTCCACTTT. The encoded protein is CAWLDRIDSPLHF.

This clonotype was observed many times. This rearrangement joins TRBV30 to TRBJ1-1; D gene unclear. CDR1 is GTSNPN and CDR2 is SVGIG in the germline V gene (reference sequence). V lost 4 bases and J 2 bases, leaving 5 bases between the germline ends. This CDR3 is built from 11 residues. The CDR3 sequence is CAWTFNTEAFF. The DNA of the CDR3 is TGTGCCTGGACTTTCAACACTGAAGCTTTCTTT.

A few counts support this clonotype. The CDR3 here is CASSLSLAGNYEQYF. As DNA, the CDR3 is TGTGCCAGCAGCTTAAGCTTGGCAGGGAACTACGAGCAGTACTTC. The V gene is TRBV7-3, the J gene TRBJ2-7, with a weak D call TRBD1 (5 bases). Per germline, CDR1 SGHTA and CDR2 FQGTGA. The CDR3 sequence is 15 residues long. Trimming cost V 1 base and J 3 bases, with 13 bases left between them.

This clonotype was observed a handful of times. This likely comes from a read error, as the CDR3 has no conserved phenylalanine or tryptophan at its end. The chain recombines TRBV27 with TRBJ2-5; the D is unclear. The V end lost 5 bases, the J end lost 2 bases, and 3 bases lay between the germline ends. The CDR3 covers 11 residues. Germline loops: CDR1 MNHEY, CDR2 SMNVEV (reference sequence). In DNA, the CDR3 is TGTGCCAGCAGTACTCAAGAGACCCAGTACCTC. This sequence encodes CASSTQETQYL.

This clonotype occurred many times. CDR3 nucleotide sequence: TGTGCCAGCACGAAGACAGGGGCGCCGACTAACTATGGCTACACCTTC. Residues: CASTKTGAPTNYGYTF. The chain has TRBV6-2 or TRBV6-3 and TRBJ1-2; the match to TRBD1 covers 8 bases. Germline loops: CDR1 MNHEY, CDR2 SVGEGT. The trim removed 7 bases at V and 0 bases at J, leaving 10 bases unmatched. The CDR3 is 16 residues long.

This chain joins TRBV12-3 or TRBV12-4 and TRBJ1-2; TRBD1 agrees at 11 bases. CDR3 length equals 15 residues. With 4 bases clipped from V and 6 bases from J, the junction kept 7 bases outside the gene matches. The CDR3 region has the DNA TGTGCCAGCAGTTGGGGATGGACAGGGGGCGATGGCTACACCTTC. This translates into CASSWGWTGGDGYTF.

This clonotype was seen repeatedly, ten times or more. The V and J genes are TRBV7-2 and TRBJ1-6; no reliable D call. Germline V gene lookup returns CDR1 SGHTA and CDR2 FQGNSA. The CDR3 length is 14 residues. Trimming shortened V by 4 bases and J by 10 bases, and 14 bases separated the two germline ends. CDR3 DNA sequence: TGTGCCAGCAGCTCCCTAAATTTGGGGTCACCCCTCCACTTT. Encoded protein: CASSSLNLGSPLHF.

In this sample, this clonotype turned up a few times. The J gene is TRBJ2-1, the V gene TRBV11-1; a possible D gene is TRBD2 (5 bases). Per germline, CDR1 SGHAT and CDR2 FQDESV (reference sequence). The CDR3 is 15 residues long. Trimming took 5 bases from V and 2 from J, leaving 13 bases between them. CDR3 sequence reads: CASSVRAVAYNEQFF. The CDR3 bases are TGTGCCAGCAGCGTTCGAGCGGTAGCCTACAATGAGCAGTTCTTC.

Ten or more counts support this clonotype. V gene TRBV6-2 or TRBV6-3 combines with J gene TRBJ1-1; 7 nucleotides match TRBD1. This CDR3 contains 14 residues. The V gene's germline CDR1 is MNHEY and CDR2 SVGEGT. The J segment lost 3 bases and the V segment lost 2 bases, leaving 3 bases of the junction unmatched. As DNA, the CDR3 is TGTGCCAGCAGTTACAGAGGGGGCTACACTGAAGCTTTCTTT. Translation gives CASSYRGGYTEAFF.

The rearrangement uses TRBV6-1 and TRBJ1-2; maybe TRBD1 (6 bases). Trimming removed 5 bases from V and 7 bases from J, with 11 bases in between. CDR3 length equals 12 residues. Germline V gives CDR1 MNHNS, CDR2 SASEGT. The CDR3 loop is CASSQGQRGYTF. CDR3 DNA sequence: TGTGCCAGCAGTCAGGGACAACGTGGCTACACCTTC.

This clonotype was recorded at least ten times. An end of the junction does not agree with germline; a read error may underlie this. The chain uses TRBV28 and TRBJ1-3; 7 bases match TRBD1. CDR3 length: 15 amino acids. Germline lookup yields CDR1 MDHEN and CDR2 SYDVKM. The CDR3 DNA reads TGTGCCAGCAGTCCGGGACAGCCATCTGGAAACACCACATATTTT. It codes for CASSPGQPSGNTTYF.

This clonotype was detected a few times. The V call is TRBV15, the J call TRBJ2-5; no clear D gene. Trimming removed 1 base from V and 0 bases from J, with 9 bases in between. The CDR3 runs 15 residues. Germline CDR1 is LNHNV and CDR2 is YYDKDF (reference sequence). CDR3 sequence (DNA): TGTGCCACCAGCAGAGGCCTGGGCAACCAAGAGACCCAGTACTTC. Protein: CATSRGLGNQETQYF.

This clonotype has just a few counts. This may be a read error: a much more frequent sequence differs by one nucleotide. V gene TRBV6-1 combines with J gene TRBJ2-6; D possibly corresponds to TRBD2 (5 bases). Trimming took off 6 bases at V and 0 bases at J, with 6 bases between the two ends. Germline-derived CDR1 and CDR2 are MNHNS and SASEGT. This CDR3 contains 14 residues. CDR3 bases: TGTGCCAGCAGACGGGACTCTGGGGCCAACGTCCTGACTTTC. This translates into CASRRDSGANVLTF.

This clonotype was observed many times. The genes are TRBV7-2 and TRBJ1-2; TRBD1 might be the D (5 bases). Trimming took off 3 bases at V and 0 bases at J, with 11 bases between the two ends. CDR3 length: 15 residues. Germline CDR1 reads SGHTA; CDR2 reads FQGNSA. CDR3 sequence: CASSFATVSNYGYTF. Here the CDR3 DNA reads TGTGCCAGCAGCTTCGCGACAGTATCTAACTATGGCTACACCTTC.

The CDR3 DNA is TGCGCCAGCAGCCCGGCCGCCGGGGGCCAGAATTCACCCCTCCACTTT. Its translation: CASSPAAGGQNSPLHF. The chain is built from TRBV5-1 and TRBJ1-6; TRBD1 is a possible D gene (6 bases). The CDR3 covers 16 residues. CDR1 and CDR2 from the germline V gene are SGHRS and YFSETQ. V dropped 4 bases and J dropped 7 bases, with 18 bases sitting between them.

This clonotype was picked up a small number of times. The CDR3 sequence is CASSQGGRGSDSPLHF. Here the CDR3 DNA reads TGCGCCAGCAGCCAAGGTGGCAGGGGGTCGGATTCACCCCTCCACTTT. The chain links TRBV4-1 to TRBJ1-6, with 7 bases that match TRBD1. Looked up from germline, CDR1 is MGHRA and CDR2 is YSYEKL. V dropped 1 base and J dropped 8; count of bases not matched to a gene: 8. The CDR3 is made up of 16 amino acids.